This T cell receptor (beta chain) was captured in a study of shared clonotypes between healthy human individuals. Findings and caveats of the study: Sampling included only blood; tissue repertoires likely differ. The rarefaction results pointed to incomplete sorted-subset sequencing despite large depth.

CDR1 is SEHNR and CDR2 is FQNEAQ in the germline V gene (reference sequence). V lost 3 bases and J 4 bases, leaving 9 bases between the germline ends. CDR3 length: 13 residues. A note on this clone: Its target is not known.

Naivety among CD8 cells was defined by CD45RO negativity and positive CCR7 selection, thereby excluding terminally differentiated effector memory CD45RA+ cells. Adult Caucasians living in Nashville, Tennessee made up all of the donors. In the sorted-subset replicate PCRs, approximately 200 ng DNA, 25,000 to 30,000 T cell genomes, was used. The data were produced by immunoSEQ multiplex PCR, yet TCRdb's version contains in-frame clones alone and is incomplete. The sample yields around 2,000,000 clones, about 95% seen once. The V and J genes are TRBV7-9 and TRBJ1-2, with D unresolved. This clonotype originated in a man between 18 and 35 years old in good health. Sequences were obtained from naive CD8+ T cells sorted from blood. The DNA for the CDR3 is TGTGCCAGCAGCTTGATGGCGTCCTATGGCTACACCTTC. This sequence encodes CASSLMASYGYTF.